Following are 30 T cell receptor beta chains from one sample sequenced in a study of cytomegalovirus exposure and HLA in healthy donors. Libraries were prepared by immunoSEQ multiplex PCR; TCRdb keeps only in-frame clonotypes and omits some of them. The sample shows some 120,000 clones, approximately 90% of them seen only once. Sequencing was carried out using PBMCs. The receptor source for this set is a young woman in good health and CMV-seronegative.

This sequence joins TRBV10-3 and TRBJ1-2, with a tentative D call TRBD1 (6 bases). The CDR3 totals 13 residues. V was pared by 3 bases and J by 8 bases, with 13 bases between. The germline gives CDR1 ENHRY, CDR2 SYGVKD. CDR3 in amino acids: CAISEWQGQGYTF. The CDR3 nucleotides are TGTGCCATCAGTGAATGGCAGGGGCAGGGCTACACCTTC.

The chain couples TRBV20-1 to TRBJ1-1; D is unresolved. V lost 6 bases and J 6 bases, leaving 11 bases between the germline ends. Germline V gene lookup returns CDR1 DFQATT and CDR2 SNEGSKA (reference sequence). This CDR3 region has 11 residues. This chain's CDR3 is CSARRSAEAFF. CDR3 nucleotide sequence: TGCAGTGCGCGGCGTAGCGCTGAAGCTTTCTTT.

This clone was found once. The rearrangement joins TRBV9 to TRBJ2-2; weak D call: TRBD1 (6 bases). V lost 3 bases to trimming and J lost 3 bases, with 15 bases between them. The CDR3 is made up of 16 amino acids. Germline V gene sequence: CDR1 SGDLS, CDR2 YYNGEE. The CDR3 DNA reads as TGTGCCAGCAGCGCCCCACAGGGTACAGACACCGGGGAGCTGTTTTTT. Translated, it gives CASSAPQGTDTGELFF.

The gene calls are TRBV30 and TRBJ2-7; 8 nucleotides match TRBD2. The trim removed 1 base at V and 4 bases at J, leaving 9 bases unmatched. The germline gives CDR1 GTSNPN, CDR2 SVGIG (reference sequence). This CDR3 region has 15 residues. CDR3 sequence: CAWSAGGTGGYEQYF. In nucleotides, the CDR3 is TGTGCCTGGAGTGCGGGGGGGACTGGCGGTTACGAGCAGTACTTC. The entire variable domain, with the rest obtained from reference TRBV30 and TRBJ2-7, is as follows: SQTIHQWPATLVQPVGSPLSLECTVEGTSNPNLYWYRQAAGRGLQLLFYSVGIGQISSEVPQNLSASRPQDRQFILSSKKLLLSDSGFYLCAWSAGGTGGYEQYFGPGTRLTVT.

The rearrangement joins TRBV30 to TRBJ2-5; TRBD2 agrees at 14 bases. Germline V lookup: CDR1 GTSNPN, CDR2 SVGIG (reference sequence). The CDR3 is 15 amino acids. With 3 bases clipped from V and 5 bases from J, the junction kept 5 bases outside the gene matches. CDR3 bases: TGTGCCTGGAGCGGACTAGCGGGAGGTGGGGAGACCCAGTACTTC. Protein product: CAWSGLAGGGETQYF. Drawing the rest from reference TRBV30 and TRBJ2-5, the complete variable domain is SQTIHQWPATLVQPVGSPLSLECTVEGTSNPNLYWYRQAAGRGLQLLFYSVGIGQISSEVPQNLSASRPQDRQFILSSKKLLLSDSGFYLCAWSGLAGGGETQYFGPGTRLLVL.

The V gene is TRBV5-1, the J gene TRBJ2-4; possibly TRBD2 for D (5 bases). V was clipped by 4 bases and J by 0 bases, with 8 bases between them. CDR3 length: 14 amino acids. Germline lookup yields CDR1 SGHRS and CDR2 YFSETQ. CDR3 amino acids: CASSPGLAKNIQYF. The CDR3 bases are TGCGCCAGCAGCCCCGGACTAGCCAAAAACATTCAGTACTTC.

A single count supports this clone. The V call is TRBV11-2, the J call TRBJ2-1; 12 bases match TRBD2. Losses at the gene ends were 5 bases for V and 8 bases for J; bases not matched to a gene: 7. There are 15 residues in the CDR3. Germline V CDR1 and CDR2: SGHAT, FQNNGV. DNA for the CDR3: TGTGCCAGCAGCGCCCGGCTAGCGGGAGGGTATGAGCAGTTCTTC. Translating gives CASSARLAGGYEQFF. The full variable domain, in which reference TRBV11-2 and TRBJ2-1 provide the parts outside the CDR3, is EAGVAQSPRYKIIEKRQSVAFWCNPISGHATLYWYQQILGQGPKLLIQFQNNGVVDDSQLPKDRFSAERLKGVDSTLKIQPAKLEDSAVYLCASSARLAGGYEQFFGPGTRLTVL.

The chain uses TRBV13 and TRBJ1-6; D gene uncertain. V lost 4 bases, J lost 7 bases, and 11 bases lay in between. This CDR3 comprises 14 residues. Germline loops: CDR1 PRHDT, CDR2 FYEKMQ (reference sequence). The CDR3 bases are TGTGCCAGCAGCTCCCGGGAACGAAATTCACCCCTCCACTTT. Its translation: CASSSRERNSPLHF.

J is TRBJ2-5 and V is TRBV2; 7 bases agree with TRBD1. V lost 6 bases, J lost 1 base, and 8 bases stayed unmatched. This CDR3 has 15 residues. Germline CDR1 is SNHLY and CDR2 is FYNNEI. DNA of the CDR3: TGTGCCAGCAGCGGACAGGTTCTCCCCCAAGAGACCCAGTACTTC. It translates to CASSGQVLPQETQYF. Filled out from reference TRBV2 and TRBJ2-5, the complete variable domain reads EPEVTQTPSHQVTQMGQEVILRCVPISNHLYFYWYRQILGQKVEFLVSFYNNEISEKSEIFDDQFSVERPDGSNFTLKIRSTKLEDSAMYFCASSGQVLPQETQYFGPGTRLLVL.

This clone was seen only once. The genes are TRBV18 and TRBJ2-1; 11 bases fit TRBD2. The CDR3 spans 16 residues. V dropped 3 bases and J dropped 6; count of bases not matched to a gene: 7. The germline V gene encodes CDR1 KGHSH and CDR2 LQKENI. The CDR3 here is CASSPGTSGAGNEQFF. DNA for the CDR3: TGTGCCAGCTCACCGGGGACTAGCGGAGCCGGCAATGAGCAGTTCTTC.

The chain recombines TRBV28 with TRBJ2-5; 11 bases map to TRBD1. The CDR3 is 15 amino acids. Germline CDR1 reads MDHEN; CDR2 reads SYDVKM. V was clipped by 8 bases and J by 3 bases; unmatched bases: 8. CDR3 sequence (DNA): TGTGCCAGCCGCGCTTGGACAGGGGGCGAAGAGACCCAGTACTTC. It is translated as CASRAWTGGEETQYF.

The CDR3, as DNA: TGTGCTAGTGGTTTGGTACCAGGGGATGGCTACACCTTC. This codes for CASGLVPGDGYTF. The chain carries TRBV12-5 and TRBJ1-2; D is perhaps TRBD1 (6 bases). This CDR3 is built from 13 residues. V lost 0 bases, J lost 6 bases, and 8 bases lay in between. The V gene's germline CDR1 is LGHNT and CDR2 FRNRAP.

The CDR3 protein is CASRRPGSYEQYF. The CDR3 DNA reads as TGCGCCAGCAGACGGCCAGGATCATACGAGCAGTACTTC. V and J are TRBV5-1 and TRBJ2-5; D remains unclear. The closer fit of TRBJ2-7 to the DNA end suggests the J call may be wrong. The CDR3 totals 13 residues. Germline-derived CDR1 and CDR2 are SGHRS and YFSETQ.

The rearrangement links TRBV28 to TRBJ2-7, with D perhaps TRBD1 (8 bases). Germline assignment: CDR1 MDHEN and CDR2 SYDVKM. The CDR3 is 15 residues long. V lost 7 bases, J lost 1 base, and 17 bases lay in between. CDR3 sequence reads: CASTSTGGGSYEQYF. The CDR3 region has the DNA TGTGCCAGCACCTCTACAGGGGGGGGATCCTACGAGCAGTACTTC. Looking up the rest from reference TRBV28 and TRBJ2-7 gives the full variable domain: DVKVTQSSRYLVKRTGEKVFLECVQDMDHENMFWYRQDPGLGLRLIYFSYDVKMKEKGDIPEGYSVSREKKERFSLILESASTNQTSMYLCASTSTGGGSYEQYFGPGTRLTVT.

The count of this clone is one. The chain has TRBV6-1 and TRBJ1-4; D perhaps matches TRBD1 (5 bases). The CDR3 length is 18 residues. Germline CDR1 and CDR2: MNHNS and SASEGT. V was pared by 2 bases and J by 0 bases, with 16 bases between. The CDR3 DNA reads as TGTGCCAGCAGTGAAAGGCGGGAGGGGCTAGCAACTAATGAAAAACTGTTTTTT. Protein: CASSERREGLATNEKLFF.

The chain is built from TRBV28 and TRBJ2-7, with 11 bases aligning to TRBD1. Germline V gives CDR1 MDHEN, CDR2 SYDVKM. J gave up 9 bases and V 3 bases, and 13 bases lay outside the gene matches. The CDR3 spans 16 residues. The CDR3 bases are TGTGCCAGCAGTTTTAATTCGGGGACAGGGGGTTTTTGGCAGTACTTC. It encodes CASSFNSGTGGFWQYF.

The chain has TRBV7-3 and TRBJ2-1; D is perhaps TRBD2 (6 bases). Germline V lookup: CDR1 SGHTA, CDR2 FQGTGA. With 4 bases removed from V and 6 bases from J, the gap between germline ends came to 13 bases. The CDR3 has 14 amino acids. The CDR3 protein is CASSYPGLGNEQFF. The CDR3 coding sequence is TGTGCCAGCAGCTACCCGGGACTCGGCAATGAGCAGTTCTTC.

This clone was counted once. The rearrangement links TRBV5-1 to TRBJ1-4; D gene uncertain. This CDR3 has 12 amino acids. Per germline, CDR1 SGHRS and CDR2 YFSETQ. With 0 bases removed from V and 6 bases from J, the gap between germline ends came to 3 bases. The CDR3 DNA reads TGCGCCAGCAGCTTGGCCGATGAAAAACTGTTTTTT. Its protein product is CASSLADEKLFF.

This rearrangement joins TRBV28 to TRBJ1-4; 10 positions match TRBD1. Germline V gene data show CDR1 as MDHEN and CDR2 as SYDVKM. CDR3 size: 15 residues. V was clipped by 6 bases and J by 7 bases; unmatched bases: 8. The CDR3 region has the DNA TGTGCCAGCAGGACAGGGGGCTTATATCGTGAAAAACTGTTTTTT. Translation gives CASRTGGLYREKLFF. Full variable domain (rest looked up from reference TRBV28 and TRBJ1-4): DVKVTQSSRYLVKRTGEKVFLECVQDMDHENMFWYRQDPGLGLRLIYFSYDVKMKEKGDIPEGYSVSREKKERFSLILESASTNQTSMYLCASRTGGLYREKLFFGSGTQLSVL.

CDR3 bases: TGTGCCAGCAGCGAGCCTAAACAGGGTCTTCGCAACACCATATATTTT. It yields the protein CASSEPKQGLRNTIYF. The chain is built from TRBV5-8 and TRBJ1-3; D might be TRBD1 (6 bases). Germline CDR1 is SGHTS and CDR2 is YDEGEE. The CDR3 contains 16 residues. Trimming took off 4 bases at V and 7 bases at J, with 21 bases between the two ends.

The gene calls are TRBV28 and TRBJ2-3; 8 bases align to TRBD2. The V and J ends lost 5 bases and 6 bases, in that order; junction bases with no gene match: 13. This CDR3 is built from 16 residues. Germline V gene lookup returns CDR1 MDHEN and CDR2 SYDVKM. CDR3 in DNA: TGTGCCAGCAGTGCCCATTCCGGGGGGGGGTTGGATACGCAGTATTTT. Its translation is CASSAHSGGGLDTQYF. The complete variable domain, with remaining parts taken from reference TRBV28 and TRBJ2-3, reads DVKVTQSSRYLVKRTGEKVFLECVQDMDHENMFWYRQDPGLGLRLIYFSYDVKMKEKGDIPEGYSVSREKKERFSLILESASTNQTSMYLCASSAHSGGGLDTQYFGPGTRLTVL.

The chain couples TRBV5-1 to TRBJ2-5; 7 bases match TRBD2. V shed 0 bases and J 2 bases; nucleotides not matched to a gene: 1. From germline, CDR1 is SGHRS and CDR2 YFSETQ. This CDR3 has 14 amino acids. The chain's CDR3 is CASSLAGGQETQYF. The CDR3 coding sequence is TGCGCCAGCAGCTTGGCGGGGGGTCAAGAGACCCAGTACTTC.

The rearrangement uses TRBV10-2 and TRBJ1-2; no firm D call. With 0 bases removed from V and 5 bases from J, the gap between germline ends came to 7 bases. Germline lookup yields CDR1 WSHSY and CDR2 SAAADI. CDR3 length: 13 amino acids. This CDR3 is CASSESLTYGYTF. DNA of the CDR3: TGCGCCAGCAGTGAGTCCCTCACATATGGCTACACCTTC.

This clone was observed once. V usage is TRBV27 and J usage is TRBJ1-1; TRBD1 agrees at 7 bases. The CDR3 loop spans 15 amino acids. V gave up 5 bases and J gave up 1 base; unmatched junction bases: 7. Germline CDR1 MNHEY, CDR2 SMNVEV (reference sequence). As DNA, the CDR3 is TGTGCCAGCAGTCTCGACAGGGCAGGGAACACTGAAGCTTTCTTT. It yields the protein CASSLDRAGNTEAFF.

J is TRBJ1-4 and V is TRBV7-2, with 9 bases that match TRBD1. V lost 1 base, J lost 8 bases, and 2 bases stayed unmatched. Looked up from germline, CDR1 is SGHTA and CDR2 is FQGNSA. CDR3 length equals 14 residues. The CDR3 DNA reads TGTGCCAGCAGCTTAGTCGGGACAGGGGAAAAACTGTTTTTT. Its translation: CASSLVGTGEKLFF.

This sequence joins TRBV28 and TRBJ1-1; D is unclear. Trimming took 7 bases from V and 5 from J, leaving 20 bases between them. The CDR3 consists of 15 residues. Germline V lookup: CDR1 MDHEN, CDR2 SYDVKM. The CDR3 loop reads CASISPPPGRTEAFF. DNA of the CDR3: TGTGCCAGCATCTCACCGCCCCCGGGAAGGACTGAAGCTTTCTTT.

For the CDR3, the DNA is TGTGCCAGCAGCACGGACAGCCGGGAGACCCAGTACTTC. Its protein is CASSTDSRETQYF. V and J are TRBV7-9 and TRBJ2-5, with D possibly TRBD1 on 6 matching bases. The CDR3 contains 13 residues. Germline V gives CDR1 SEHNR, CDR2 FQNEAQ (reference sequence). Trimming pared 5 bases from V and 5 bases from J, leaving 12 bases between.

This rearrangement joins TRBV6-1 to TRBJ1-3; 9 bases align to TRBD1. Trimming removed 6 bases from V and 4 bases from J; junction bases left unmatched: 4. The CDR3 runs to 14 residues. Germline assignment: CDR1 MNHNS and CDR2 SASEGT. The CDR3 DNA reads TGTGCCAGCAGACAGGGGGCAAGAGGAAACACCATATATTTT. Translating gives CASRQGARGNTIYF.

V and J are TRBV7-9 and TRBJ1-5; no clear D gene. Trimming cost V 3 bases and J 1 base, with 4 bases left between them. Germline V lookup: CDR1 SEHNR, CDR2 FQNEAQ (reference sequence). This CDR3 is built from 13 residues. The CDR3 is CASSLSSNQPQHF. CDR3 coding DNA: TGTGCCAGCAGCTTGTCAAGCAATCAGCCCCAGCATTTT. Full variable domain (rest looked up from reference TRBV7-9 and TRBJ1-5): DTGVSQNPRHKITKRGQNVTFRCDPISEHNRLYWYRQTLGQGPEFLTYFQNEAQLEKSRLLSDRFSAERPKGSFSTLEIQRTEQGDSAMYLCASSLSSNQPQHFGDGTRLSIL.

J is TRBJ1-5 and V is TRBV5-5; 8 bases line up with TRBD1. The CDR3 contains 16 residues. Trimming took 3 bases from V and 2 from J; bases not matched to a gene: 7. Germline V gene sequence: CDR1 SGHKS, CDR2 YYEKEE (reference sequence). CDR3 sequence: CASSSEQGVGNQPQHF. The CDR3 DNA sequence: TGTGCCAGCAGCTCAGAACAGGGGGTCGGCAATCAGCCCCAGCATTTT.